This record looks at one T cell receptor beta chain sequence and its context. What it binds is not known. A single record per CDR3 protein comes from TCRdb applying MiXCR to the reads. There are 680,000 or so distinct CDR3 sequences in the sample; about 33% occur only once, and around a sixth lies in the top ten. This sample stems from a study of T cell repertoires in cytomegalovirus infection. Looking at the study overall: It was recently identified HLA-C-restricted and well-studied HLA-B-restricted CMV epitopes that the study used. CMV infection and matching HLA type were both indicated by public TCR beta signatures.

Study outcomes and limitations: It was HLA-C-restricted CMV-specific TCR beta clonotypes that dominated the response ex vivo.

CDR1 is DFQATT, CDR2 SNEGSKA, per germline (reference sequence). The V gene lost 6 bases and the J gene lost 7 bases, with 18 bases spanning the gap. This CDR3 comprises 13 residues. Sequenced material: cultured PBMCs, taken from culture after CMV antigen stimulation. The TCR comes from a human donor in good health (CMV status not recorded). Some clones in this sample may be carry-over from other donors' samples. The chain recombines TRBV20-1 with TRBJ2-5; TRBD2 is a possible D gene (5 bases). CDR3 sequence (DNA): TGCAGTGCCCAAGGCCCCCTAGCAGGGACCCAGTACTTC. It encodes CSAQGPLAGTQYF.